Shown below are 25 T cell receptor beta chains from a single sample sequenced in a study of OX40 agonist ivuxolimab in advanced cancers. Method: immunoSEQ multiplex PCR; TCRdb's copy keeps in-frame clones and lacks some. Of 50,000 or so clones listed, about 82% were seen once; the top ten hold approximately 2.6%. The specimen was CD4+ or CD8+ T cells sorted from blood, collected in a trial of the OX40 agonist ivuxolimab. The receptors come from an adult with an advanced solid tumor such as melanoma, head and neck, liver or kidney cancer.

The rearrangement links TRBV21-1 to TRBJ2-5; the table assigns TRBD2, which was not confirmed against the DNA. TRBV21-1 is a documented pseudogene. The CDR3 runs 12 residues. The CDR3 DNA follows: TGTGCCAGCAGCAAATATAGAGTGCCCGAGGACTTC. This encodes CASSKYRVPEDF.

The chain carries TRBV7-2 and TRBJ1-1; unclear D gene. The ends were cut back, 6 bases at V and 5 bases at J, with 13 bases in the middle. The CDR3 has 13 amino acids. The V gene's germline CDR1 is SGHTA and CDR2 FQGNSA. The CDR3 protein is CASSPQEGTEAFF. As DNA, the CDR3 is TGTGCCAGCAGTCCCCAAGAGGGTACTGAAGCTTTCTTT.

The chain couples TRBV6-5 to TRBJ1-2, with a possible D match to TRBD1 (6 bases). The CDR3 covers 14 residues. Germline values: CDR1 MNHEY, CDR2 SVGAGI. Trimming cost V 2 bases and J 3 bases, with 10 bases left between them. CDR3 in DNA: TGTGCCAGCAGTTACAACAGGGACGACTATGGCTACACCTTC. Translated, it gives CASSYNRDDYGYTF.

The V gene is TRBV6-1, the J gene TRBJ2-1, with 9 nucleotides matching TRBD2. With 4 bases clipped from V and 12 bases from J, the junction kept 16 bases outside the gene matches. CDR1 is MNHNS and CDR2 is SASEGT in the germline V gene. The CDR3 runs to 16 residues. The CDR3 sequence is CASSGGTTSGQEMQFF. CDR3 in DNA: TGTGCCAGCAGTGGAGGGACCACTAGCGGGCAAGAGATGCAGTTCTTC.

This clone was observed a few times. CDR3: CASSELLSLRKVEQFF. The CDR3, as DNA: TGCGCCAGCAGCGAACTCTTGTCGCTTCGCAAAGTTGAGCAGTTCTTC. The chain has TRBV5-1 and TRBJ2-1, with D unresolved. Deletions cut 4 bases from V and 9 bases from J, with 23 bases between. Germline assignment: CDR1 SGHRS and CDR2 YFSETQ. This CDR3 contains 16 residues.

The genes are TRBV5-4 and TRBJ2-5; D call uncertain. The CDR3 covers 13 residues. The germline CDR1 and CDR2 sequences are SGHNT and YYREEE (reference sequence). V lost 0 bases and J 5 bases, leaving 8 bases between the germline ends. For the CDR3, the DNA is TGTGCCAGCAGCTTGGACGGTCGGGAGACCCAGTACTTC. Protein: CASSLDGRETQYF.

This CDR3 is CAISKQGTDQPQHF. The DNA for the CDR3 is TGTGCCATCAGTAAACAGGGGACGGATCAGCCCCAGCATTTT. The chain employs TRBV10-3 and TRBJ1-5, with 7 bases lining up with TRBD1. With V trimmed by 5 bases and J by 5 bases, 6 bases remained unmatched. CDR3 size: 14 residues. Germline CDR1 is ENHRY and CDR2 is SYGVKD.

This chain links TRBV5-6 with TRBJ1-2; D may be TRBD1 (5 bases). V was trimmed by 5 bases and J by 6 bases, leaving 26 bases between them. This CDR3 is 17 amino acids long. Germline V gene sequence: CDR1 SGHDT, CDR2 YYEEEE. The CDR3 region is CASSFGMGGTTRNGYTF. The CDR3 DNA follows: TGTGCCAGCAGTTTCGGAATGGGAGGGACGACCAGGAATGGCTACACCTTC.

The chain employs TRBV2 and TRBJ2-6; D is unclear. This CDR3 spans 15 amino acids. With 8 bases removed from V and 0 bases from J, the gap between germline ends came to 11 bases. Germline CDR1 reads SNHLY; CDR2 reads FYNNEI. The CDR3 reads CASQIGNSGANVLTF. The CDR3 DNA reads TGTGCCAGCCAGATAGGCAACTCTGGGGCCAACGTCCTGACTTTC.

CDR3 nucleotides: TGTGCCAGCAGCTCTCCCGGGACACTGAACACTGAAGCTTTCTTT. It specifies CASSSPGTLNTEAFF. The chain carries TRBV5-4 and TRBJ1-1; the D gene is possibly TRBD1 (6 bases). This CDR3 region has 15 residues. Germline-derived CDR1 and CDR2 are SGHNT and YYREEE (reference sequence). Trimming removed 3 bases at V and 0 bases at J, with 12 bases between.

The chain couples TRBV30 to TRBJ2-2, with a possible D match to TRBD1 (5 bases). Germline CDR1 and CDR2: GTSNPN and SVGIG (reference sequence). This CDR3 has 13 residues. V was pared by 1 base and J by 4 bases, with 7 bases between. CDR3 residues: CAWSEGVTGELFF. Here the CDR3 DNA reads TGTGCCTGGAGTGAAGGGGTCACCGGGGAGCTGTTTTTT.

J is TRBJ2-7 and V is TRBV5-1; TRBD2 might be the D (6 bases). Trimming removed 1 base at V and 4 bases at J, with 15 bases between. The CDR3 spans 15 residues. CDR1 is SGHRS and CDR2 is YFSETQ in the germline V gene. The CDR3 DNA sequence: TGCGCCAGCAGCTTGAATCGAGGGGCGGGGTACGAGCAGTACTTC. This codes for CASSLNRGAGYEQYF. Full variable domain (rest looked up from reference TRBV5-1 and TRBJ2-7): KAGVTQTPRYLIKTRGQQVTLSCSPISGHRSVSWYQQTPGQGLQFLFEYFSETQRNKGNFPGRFSGRQFSNSRSEMNVSTLELGDSALYLCASSLNRGAGYEQYFGPGTRLTVT.

With respect to this clone: One end of the junction varies from germline; a read error may be responsible. The chain joins TRBV28 to TRBJ2-4; 13 bases are shared with TRBD2. This CDR3 is 18 amino acids long. Germline V gives CDR1 MDHEN, CDR2 SYDVKM. The CDR3 is CANSLSSGTSGDQNIQYF. CDR3 bases: TGTGCCAACAGTTTATCTTCGGGGACTAGCGGGGACCAAAACATTCAGTACTTC.

The chain employs TRBV10-3 and TRBJ2-6, with a possible D match to TRBD1 (5 bases). The CDR3 runs to 17 residues. CDR1 ENHRY and CDR2 SYGVKD come from the germline V gene. The V end was cut by 6 bases, the J end by 2 bases, with 17 bases between. CDR3 in DNA: TGTGCCATCAGCACCCCGGCAGGGCCCACTGGGGCCAACGTCCTGACTTTC. Its protein product is CAISTPAGPTGANVLTF.

V usage is TRBV5-8 and J usage is TRBJ2-1; weak D call: TRBD2 (6 bases). V was trimmed by 0 bases and J by 2 bases, leaving 12 bases between them. The CDR3 is made up of 16 amino acids. Germline lookup yields CDR1 SGHTS and CDR2 YDEGEE. The CDR3 DNA reads TGTGCCAGCAGCTTGGTCGCGGAGGGGCCCTACAATGAGCAGTTCTTC. The encoded protein is CASSLVAEGPYNEQFF.

This sequence joins TRBV19 and TRBJ2-1, with a weak D call TRBD1 (5 bases). V lost 10 bases to trimming and J lost 4 bases, with 14 bases between them. Germline loops: CDR1 LNHDA, CDR2 SQIVND (reference sequence). CDR3 size: 13 residues. The CDR3 DNA reads TGTGCCACTAAAATCGACAGTTACAATGAGCAGTTCTTC. This gives the protein CATKIDSYNEQFF.

This clone is classed as medium-sized. The chain joins TRBV28 to TRBJ1-6; no clear D gene. In germline, CDR1 is MDHEN, CDR2 SYDVKM. V lost 2 bases, J lost 10 bases, and 6 bases lay in between. The CDR3 totals 12 residues. CDR3 DNA: TGTGCCAGCAGTTTAGGGAGGTCACCCCTCCACTTT. Translated: CASSLGRSPLHF.

The genes are TRBV5-1 and TRBJ1-1, with 7 bases identical to TRBD1. Trimming removed 4 bases from V and 5 bases from J; junction bases left unmatched: 14. CDR1 is SGHRS, CDR2 YFSETQ, per germline. The CDR3 loop spans 16 amino acids. CDR3 sequence: CASSHDGQAPGTEAFF. As DNA, the CDR3 is TGCGCCAGCAGCCATGATGGACAGGCGCCGGGGACTGAAGCTTTCTTT.

The chain recombines TRBV28 with TRBJ1-5, with 7 bases aligning to TRBD1. V shed 5 bases, J shed 7 bases, and the junction held 8 bases outside the gene matches. The CDR3 covers 14 residues. CDR1 and CDR2 (germline): MDHEN, SYDVKM. CDR3: CASSGLRGLQPQHF. The CDR3 nucleotides are TGTGCCAGCAGTGGTCTGAGGGGGCTCCAGCCCCAGCATTTT.

The genes are TRBV7-9 and TRBJ1-2; possible D gene TRBD1, 5 bases. CDR3 size: 13 residues. The V gene lost 5 bases and the J gene lost 8 bases, with 15 bases spanning the gap. Germline V gene lookup returns CDR1 SEHNR and CDR2 FQNEAQ (reference sequence). CDR3 protein: CASSPRGRGGYTF. The CDR3 DNA reads TGTGCCAGCAGCCCCCGGGGGAGGGGCGGCTACACCTTC.

This sequence joins TRBV7-9 and TRBJ2-5, with 9 bases aligning to TRBD1. V lost 6 bases, J lost 4 bases, and 6 bases stayed unmatched. This CDR3 is built from 14 residues. The germline V gene has CDR1 SEHNR and CDR2 FQNEAQ (reference sequence). The CDR3 nucleotides read TGTGCCAGCAGTCAGGACAGGGGAGGAGAGACCCAGTACTTC. Translated, it gives CASSQDRGGETQYF.

This clone was picked up a small number of times. V is TRBV7-9 and J is TRBJ2-7; TRBD1 matches 7 bases. Germline CDR1 is SEHNR and CDR2 is FQNEAQ (reference sequence). The CDR3 is made up of 13 amino acids. The V gene end was trimmed by 6 bases and the J gene end by 6 bases; junction bases not matched to a gene: 8. CDR3 DNA sequence: TGTGCCAGCAGTATGACAGGGTCGGGCGAGCAGTACTTC. Residues: CASSMTGSGEQYF. Supplemented by reference TRBV7-9 and TRBJ2-7, the full variable domain reads DTGVSQNPRHKITKRGQNVTFRCDPISEHNRLYWYRQTLGQGPEFLTYFQNEAQLEKSRLLSDRFSAERPKGSFSTLEIQRTEQGDSAMYLCASSMTGSGEQYFGPGTRLTVT.

The chain has TRBV27 and TRBJ2-7; D possibly corresponds to TRBD2 (6 bases). The CDR3 is made up of 14 amino acids. V was shortened by 8 bases and J by 3 bases, with 17 bases between the two germline ends. From germline, CDR1 is MNHEY and CDR2 SMNVEV (reference sequence). CDR3 loop: CASGSRGAFYEQYF. As DNA, the CDR3 is TGTGCCAGCGGGAGCCGCGGGGCCTTCTACGAGCAGTACTTC.

The rearrangement uses TRBV7-9 and TRBJ1-4, with TRBD1 identical over 7 bases. The CDR3 consists of 15 residues. Per the germline V gene, CDR1 is SEHNR and CDR2 is FQNEAQ (reference sequence). Losses at the gene ends were 5 bases for V and 7 bases for J; bases not matched to a gene: 10. The CDR3 DNA follows: TGTGCCAGCAGCACTGCGGGTCAGGGGGGTGAAAAACTGTTTTTT. Encoded protein: CASSTAGQGGEKLFF.

This chain uses TRBV28 with TRBJ2-7; no reliable D call. The V gene lost 4 bases and the J gene lost 7 bases, with 11 bases spanning the gap. There are 12 residues in the CDR3. CDR1 is MDHEN and CDR2 is SYDVKM in the germline V gene. In nucleotides, the CDR3 is TGTGCCAGCAGTTCCACCGTCAGGGAGCAGTACTTC. Encoded protein: CASSSTVREQYF. Full variable domain (missing parts from reference TRBV28 and TRBJ2-7): DVKVTQSSRYLVKRTGEKVFLECVQDMDHENMFWYRQDPGLGLRLIYFSYDVKMKEKGDIPEGYSVSREKKERFSLILESASTNQTSMYLCASSSTVREQYFGPGTRLTVT.